What follows are 2 T cell receptor beta chains derived from one specimen sequenced in a study of shared clonotypes between healthy human individuals. Method: immunoSEQ multiplex PCR; TCRdb's copy keeps in-frame clones and lacks some. There are more than 1,200,000 clones in the sample; 98% occur only once, and around 0.38% lies in the top ten. Source material: naive CD4+ T cells sorted from blood. Subset here: CD45RA+ positively selected. These TCRs come from a man aged 30 to 39 in good health.

In its sample, this clone was seen once. The chain uses TRBV4-3 and TRBJ2-2, with 8 bases identical to TRBD1. The CDR3 sequence is 17 residues long. Germline V gives CDR1 LGHNA, CDR2 YSLEER. J lost 3 bases, V lost 0 bases, and 6 bases had no gene match. In DNA, the CDR3 is TGCGCCAGCAGCCAAGATCTTGGGACAGGTCACACCGGGGAGCTGTTTTTT. As protein: CASSQDLGTGHTGELFF.

The genes are TRBV28 and TRBJ1-5; D not resolved. The V gene lost 7 bases and the J gene lost 4 bases, with 14 bases spanning the gap. Germline CDR1 MDHEN, CDR2 SYDVKM. This CDR3 region has 14 residues. The CDR3 sequence: CASTERPKNQPQHF. As DNA, the CDR3 is TGTGCCAGCACAGAAAGGCCTAAGAATCAGCCCCAGCATTTT.